These T cell receptor beta chains were read from a single sample in a study of T cell responses to AZD1222 COVID-19 vaccine. Assay used: immunoSEQ multiplex PCR; TCRdb lists only in-frame clones, some missing. Of more than 150,000 clones in the sample, approximately 94% were seen once. This sample comprised peripheral blood, obtained 28 days after the second AZD1222 dose. The source is an adult who received the AZD1222 COVID-19 vaccine. Both conserved end residues are part of each CDR3. The D gene is left open where the match is weak. A clone size is listed for some rows: how often the clone was seen (once, few, many), or a class if it is expanded.

-	13	-	TRBV3-1/TRBV3-2	TRBJ2-1	TGTGCCAGCAGCCCAGGGACCTACAATGAGCAGTTCTTC	CASSPGTYNEQFF
-	15	TRBD2	TRBV9	TRBJ2-7	TGTGCCAGCAGCCAAGGACTAGCGGGTCCCTACGAGCAGTACTTC	CASSQGLAGPYEQYF
-	16	TRBD1	TRBV7-3	TRBJ2-7	TGTGCCAGCAGCTTGCCCGGGACAGGGATCTCCTACGAGCAGTACTTC	CASSLPGTGISYEQYF
-	13	-	TRBV6-2/TRBV6-3	TRBJ2-2	TGTGCCAGCAGTTACTCGAACACCGGGGAGCTGTTTTTT	CASSYSNTGELFF
-	12	-	TRBV5-6	TRBJ1-2	TGTGCCAGCAGCTTCGGCCAAAATGGCTACACCTTC	CASSFGQNGYTF
-	14	-	TRBV18	TRBJ2-1	TGTGCCAGCTCACAATACAACTCCTACAATGAGCAGTTCTTC	CASSQYNSYNEQFF
once	13	-	TRBV6-6	TRBJ1-1	TGTGCCAGCATATCCGGGTATGGCACTGAAGCTTTCTTT	CASISGYGTEAFF
-	15	-	TRBV3-1/TRBV3-2	TRBJ1-4	TGTGCCAGCAGCCAAGTGAAGAGACATAATGAAAAACTGTTTTTT	CASSQVKRHNEKLFF
-	14	-	TRBV7-2	TRBJ2-5	TGTGCCAGCAGCTTAAGCCCCCGACAAGAGACCCAGTACTTC	CASSLSPRQETQYF
once	17	TRBD1	TRBV11-2	TRBJ1-3	TGTGCCAGCAGCAGACAACCGGGACAGGGGGTCGGAAACACCATATATTTT	CASSRQPGQGVGNTIYF
-	15	TRBD1	TRBV18	TRBJ2-2	TGTGCCAGCTCAAGGGGACAGGTGAACACCGGGGAGCTGTTTTTT	CASSRGQVNTGELFF
-	14	-	TRBV6-2/TRBV6-3	TRBJ1-2	TGTGCCAGCAGTTACTCGAGTTCCAGGTTCGGCTACACCTTC	CASSYSSSRFGYTF
once	15	TRBD1	TRBV18	TRBJ2-3	TGTGCCAGCTCACCGGCCGGGACAGGGGCAGATACGCAGTATTTT	CASSPAGTGADTQYF
once	14	TRBD1	TRBV9	TRBJ2-7	TGTGCCAGCAGCTTCAGGACAGGCCCCCACGAGCAGTACTTC	CASSFRTGPHEQYF
-	14	-	TRBV19	TRBJ2-5	TGTGCCAGTAGTGATTGGTCTAGCAGAGAGACCCAGTACTTC	CASSDWSSRETQYF
-	13	-	TRBV7-3	TRBJ1-1	TGTGCCAGCAGCTTATCGGTGAACACTGAAGCTTTCTTT	CASSLSVNTEAFF
-	16	-	TRBV24-1	TRBJ1-3	TGTGCCACCAGTGATGGGGACATCGGGTCTGGAAACACCATATATTTT	CATSDGDIGSGNTIYF
once	13	-	TRBV11-3	TRBJ1-3	TGTGCCAGCAGCGGGGTGTCTGGAAACACCATATATTTT	CASSGVSGNTIYF
-	17	-	TRBV7-2	TRBJ1-3	TGTGCCAGCAGCTTAGCTTATATGAGGGAAGCTGGAAACACCATATATTTT	CASSLAYMREAGNTIYF
-	16	TRBD1	TRBV18	TRBJ2-4	TGTGCCAGCTCACCTGGGACAGGCCTAGCCAAAAACATTCAGTACTTC	CASSPGTGLAKNIQYF
-	18	-	TRBV4-1	TRBJ2-7	TGCGCCAGCAGCCAAGACTTAAACGGGATGGCACGGGCCTACGAGCAGTACTTC	CASSQDLNGMARAYEQYF
-	17	TRBD2	TRBV12-5	TRBJ2-6	TGTGCTAGTGGTTTGGTTCCTTTCGGGAGGACTGGCAACGTCCTGACTTTC	CASGLVPFGRTGNVLTF
-	16	-	TRBV9	TRBJ2-2	TGTGCCAGCAGCGTAGCTACGTCGGGGGGCCCCGGGGAGCTGTTTTTT	CASSVATSGGPGELFF
-	16	-	TRBV28	TRBJ2-6	TGTGCCAGCAGTTTAGGACAACCCTCTGGGGCCAACGTCCTGACTTTC	CASSLGQPSGANVLTF
-	14	TRBD1	TRBV6-2/TRBV6-3	TRBJ1-2	TGTGCCAGCAGCAAGGCAGGGGGCAGCTATGGCTACACCTTC	CASSKAGGSYGYTF
-	11	-	TRBV10-3	TRBJ1-1	TGTGCCATCAGGAAAAACACTGAAGCTTTCTTT	CAIRKNTEAFF
-	15	-	TRBV9	TRBJ2-5	TGTGCCAGCAGCGCTGGGGCGGGCCCCCCTGAGGGCCAGTACTTC	CASSAGAGPPEGQYF
-	16	-	TRBV19	TRBJ1-6	TGTGCCAGTAGTATTTCCACCGGGGCGAAAAATTCACCCCTCCACTTT	CASSISTGAKNSPLHF
-	15	-	TRBV6-5	TRBJ2-5	TGTGCCAGCAGCCCAAAAGAAAATCAGCAAGAGACCCAGTACTTC	CASSPKENQQETQYF
-	14	TRBD1	TRBV28	TRBJ1-4	TGTGCCGCTGGGACAGGGGCAACTAATGAAAAACTGTTTTTT	CAAGTGATNEKLFF
-	15	-	TRBV6-5	TRBJ1-5	TGTGCCAGCAGTCCGTCTCGAATGGGACGTCAGCCCCAGCATTTT	CASSPSRMGRQPQHF
-	16	TRBD1	TRBV27	TRBJ1-2	TGTGCCAGCAGTCCCGGGACAGGGTCGTTGGTGAGCGGCTACACCTTC	CASSPGTGSLVSGYTF
-	16	TRBD2	TRBV7-3	TRBJ2-3	TGTGCCAGCAGCTTGACTAGCGGGTCACTCACAGATACGCAGTATTTT	CASSLTSGSLTDTQYF
-	15	-	TRBV10-2	TRBJ2-5	TGCGCCAGCAGTGAGTCGTGGGGCCTCAGGGAGACCCAGTACTTC	CASSESWGLRETQYF
-	15	TRBD1	TRBV19	TRBJ2-1	TGTGCCAGTAGTATCGGGACAGGGGGCTACAATGAGCAGTTCTTC	CASSIGTGGYNEQFF
once	12	-	TRBV4-3	TRBJ2-1	TGCGCCAGCAGCCAAAGTCTTGGTGAGCAGTTCTTC	CASSQSLGEQFF
-	16	-	TRBV6-6	TRBJ1-1	TGTGCCAGCAGTTACCGGTCCGGGAATATGAACACTGAAGCTTTCTTT	CASSYRSGNMNTEAFF
-	14	-	TRBV5-1	TRBJ2-7	TGCGCCAGCAGCTTAAGACTAGACTCCTACGAGCAGTACTTC	CASSLRLDSYEQYF
-	15	-	TRBV18	TRBJ2-5	TGTGCCAGCTCACCTCCCATTAGCAGGGGAAAGACCCAGTACTTC	CASSPPISRGKTQYF
-	14	-	TRBV7-8	TRBJ2-7	TGTGCCAGCAGCTTAGATTCAGGGTCCAATAAGCAGTACTTC	CASSLDSGSNKQYF
-	14	-	TRBV19	TRBJ1-4	TGTGCCAGTAGTATAGGTACAACTAATGAAAAACTGTTTTTT	CASSIGTTNEKLFF
-	15	-	TRBV11-2	TRBJ1-6	TGTGCCAGCAGCTCGCGACAGGCTGTTGGTTCACCCCTCCACTTT	CASSSRQAVGSPLHF
-	16	TRBD1	TRBV11-2	TRBJ2-1	TGTGCCAGCAGCCCCCAGGGGGCTAGTTGGGGCAATGAGCAGTTCTTC	CASSPQGASWGNEQFF
-	14	-	TRBV27	TRBJ1-1	TGTGCCAGCAGTTCCTCAGGAATGAACACTGAAGCTTTCTTT	CASSSSGMNTEAFF